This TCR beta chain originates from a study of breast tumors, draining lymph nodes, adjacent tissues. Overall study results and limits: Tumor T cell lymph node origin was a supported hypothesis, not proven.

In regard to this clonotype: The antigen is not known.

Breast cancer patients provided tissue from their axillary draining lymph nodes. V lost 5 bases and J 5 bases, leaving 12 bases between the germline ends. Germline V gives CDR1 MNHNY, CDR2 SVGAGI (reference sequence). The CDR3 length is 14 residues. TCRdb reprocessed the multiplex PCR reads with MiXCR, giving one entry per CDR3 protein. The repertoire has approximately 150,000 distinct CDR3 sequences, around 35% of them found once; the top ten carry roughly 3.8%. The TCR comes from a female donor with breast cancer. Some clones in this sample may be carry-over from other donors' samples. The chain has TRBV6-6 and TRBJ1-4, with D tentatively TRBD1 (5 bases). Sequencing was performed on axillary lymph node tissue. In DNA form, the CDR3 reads TGTGCCAGCAGTGCTTTCCGGGACAATGAAAAACTGTTTTTT. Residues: CASSAFRDNEKLFF.